Listed here are 20 T cell receptor beta chains from one sample, sequenced in a study of shared clonotypes between healthy human individuals. The data were produced by immunoSEQ multiplex PCR, yet TCRdb's version contains in-frame clones alone and is incomplete. The sample includes millions of clones, 80% to 95% of them seen just once. Sequencing used naive CD4+ T cells from PBMCs. Subset meaning: CD45RA+ positively selected. Receptors were obtained from a man younger than 35 in good health. Some clones in this sample may be carry-over from other donors' samples.

The V and J genes are TRBV5-4 and TRBJ2-3; no definite D call. V was trimmed by 7 bases and J by 3 bases, leaving 6 bases between them. This CDR3 contains 11 residues. Germline CDR1 SGHNT, CDR2 YYREEE (reference sequence). The CDR3 DNA reads as TGTGCCAGCCGCCTGACAGATACGCAGTATTTT. Its translation is CASRLTDTQYF.

The CDR3 bases are TGCGCCAGCAGCAGAGGACAGGGGCCAGACACTGAAGCTTTCTTT. Its protein is CASSRGQGPDTEAFF. The V gene is TRBV5-1, the J gene TRBJ1-1; 9 bases match TRBD1. The germline gives CDR1 SGHRS, CDR2 YFSETQ. The CDR3 loop spans 15 amino acids. Trimming removed 4 bases from V and 3 bases from J; junction bases left unmatched: 7. Variable domain in full (rest from reference TRBV5-1 and TRBJ1-1): KAGVTQTPRYLIKTRGQQVTLSCSPISGHRSVSWYQQTPGQGLQFLFEYFSETQRNKGNFPGRFSGRQFSNSRSEMNVSTLELGDSALYLCASSRGQGPDTEAFFGQGTRLTVV.

The V gene is TRBV5-4, the J gene TRBJ2-7, with 8 positions matching TRBD1. The J segment lost 6 bases and the V segment lost 3 bases, leaving 8 bases of the junction unmatched. CDR3 length: 14 amino acids. CDR1 and CDR2 from the germline V gene are SGHNT and YYREEE (reference sequence). The DNA of the CDR3 is TGTGCCAGCAGCTCTTCGACAGGGGCGGGCGAGCAGTACTTC. Protein product: CASSSSTGAGEQYF.

This chain links TRBV7-6 with TRBJ2-5; the match to TRBD2 covers 7 bases. V was pared by 1 base and J by 2 bases, with 4 bases of the junction left unmatched. Germline V gives CDR1 SGHVS, CDR2 FNYEAQ. The CDR3 loop spans 15 amino acids. The CDR3 here is CASSLVAGEQETQYF. In DNA, the CDR3 is TGTGCCAGCAGCTTAGTGGCGGGAGAGCAAGAGACCCAGTACTTC.

The chain links TRBV19 to TRBJ1-3, with 8 bases matching TRBD1. The germline gives CDR1 LNHDA, CDR2 SQIVND (reference sequence). The junction had 3 bases not matched to a gene; V was cut back by 9 bases and J by 2 bases. The CDR3 consists of 13 residues. The CDR3 coding sequence is TGTGCCAGCTCCAGGGGGCCTGGAAACACCATATATTTT. Translated: CASSRGPGNTIYF. Full variable domain (outside the CDR3, taken from reference TRBV19 and TRBJ1-3): DGGITQSPKYLFRKEGQNVTLSCEQNLNHDAMYWYRQDPGQGLRLIYYSQIVNDFQKGDIAEGYSVSREKKESFPLTVTSAQKNPTAFYLCASSRGPGNTIYFGEGSWLTVV.

CDR3 coding DNA: TGTGCCAGCACCTCCGGCGCAAGAGGGGGGCCAGGGGAGCAGTTCTTC. Its translation: CASTSGARGGPGEQFF. The rearrangement joins TRBV7-9 to TRBJ2-1; possibly TRBD1 or TRBD2 for D (6 bases each). The CDR3 has 16 residues. V dropped 7 bases and J dropped 10 bases, with 26 bases sitting between them. Germline V gives CDR1 SEHNR, CDR2 FQNEAQ (reference sequence).

The chain is built from TRBV5-1 and TRBJ2-7; D gene ambiguous. Germline CDR1 is SGHRS and CDR2 is YFSETQ. V was cut by 1 base and J by 3 bases, with 11 bases left in between. The CDR3 runs to 14 residues. The CDR3 spells CASSLRRSLYEQYF. The CDR3 DNA sequence: TGCGCCAGCAGCTTGCGCAGGTCCCTCTACGAGCAGTACTTC.

CDR3 sequence (DNA): TGTGCCAGCAGAACGACAGGGGGCAACGGGGAGCTGTTTTTT. Protein: CASRTTGGNGELFF. The V and J genes are TRBV28 and TRBJ2-2; 10 positions agree with TRBD1. CDR3 length equals 14 residues. Trimming took 6 bases from V and 7 from J; bases not matched to a gene: 5. Per germline, CDR1 MDHEN and CDR2 SYDVKM.

Note on this clone: This sample also contains other DNA sequences that code for the same CDR3. V gene TRBV2 combines with J gene TRBJ2-1; no firm D call. The length of the CDR3 is 10 residues. V was shortened by 5 bases and J by 7 bases, with 3 bases between the two germline ends. The germline V gene has CDR1 SNHLY and CDR2 FYNNEI. CDR3 nucleotide sequence: TGTGCCAGCAGTCTAAATGAGCAGTTCTTC. Its translation is CASSLNEQFF.

The V and J genes are TRBV29-1 and TRBJ2-7; D call uncertain. CDR3 length: 14 amino acids. The V end lost 7 bases, the J end lost 3 bases, and 19 bases lay between the germline ends. Germline CDR1 is SQVTM and CDR2 is ANQGSEA. The CDR3 bases are TGCAGCGCCCTTCGCCCTGACACCGACTACGAGCAGTACTTC. Protein: CSALRPDTDYEQYF.

The sample holds one count of this clone. This rearrangement joins TRBV5-1 to TRBJ1-2, with 9 bases that match TRBD1. This CDR3 is built from 16 residues. CDR1 and CDR2 from the germline V gene are SGHRS and YFSETQ. Germline trimming cut 4 bases from V and 4 bases from J; bases unmatched to any gene: 11. The CDR3 sequence: CASSQPLTGGSYGYTF. The DNA of the CDR3 is TGCGCCAGCAGCCAACCCCTTACAGGGGGCAGCTATGGCTACACCTTC.

The genes are TRBV7-9 and TRBJ2-7; D may be TRBD2 (6 bases). Trimming pared 4 bases from V and 3 bases from J, leaving 16 bases between. Germline CDR1 and CDR2: SEHNR and FQNEAQ (reference sequence). This CDR3 has 15 amino acids. In DNA form, the CDR3 reads TGTGCCAGCAGCTCTAGCGCGGTGAACTACTACGAGCAGTACTTC. This codes for CASSSSAVNYYEQYF.

The V and J genes are TRBV6-5 and TRBJ2-5; D might be TRBD2 (6 bases). Germline loops: CDR1 MNHEY, CDR2 SVGAGI. The length of the CDR3 is 15 residues. Trimming took 0 bases from V and 2 from J, leaving 10 bases between them. The CDR3 spells CASSYSASVQETQYF. DNA for the CDR3: TGTGCCAGCAGTTACTCGGCTAGCGTACAAGAGACCCAGTACTTC.

This chain links TRBV30 with TRBJ2-7, with 9 bases matching TRBD1. The length of the CDR3 is 15 residues. CDR1 is GTSNPN, CDR2 SVGIG, per germline (reference sequence). Trimming took 0 bases from V and 2 from J; bases not matched to a gene: 5. The DNA for the CDR3 is TGTGCCTGGAGTGTACAAGACAGGGGGGCCTACGAGCAGTACTTC. Protein product: CAWSVQDRGAYEQYF.

This clone was seen once. The chain recombines TRBV5-1 with TRBJ2-1, with 9 bases lining up with TRBD2. The length of the CDR3 is 16 residues. Germline loops: CDR1 SGHRS, CDR2 YFSETQ. With V trimmed by 5 bases and J by 0 bases, 6 bases remained unmatched. CDR3 region: CASSYFSGSSYNEQFF. The CDR3 DNA reads as TGCGCCAGCAGTTATTTTAGCGGGAGCTCCTACAATGAGCAGTTCTTC.

V gene TRBV5-4 combines with J gene TRBJ2-7; D may be TRBD1 or TRBD2 (5 bases each). Germline assignment: CDR1 SGHNT and CDR2 YYREEE (reference sequence). The CDR3 contains 14 residues. V shed 1 base and J shed 4 bases, with 12 bases lying between them. In DNA, the CDR3 is TGTGCCAGCAGCTTGAGCAGGGAGCCATACGAGCAGTACTTC. This codes for CASSLSREPYEQYF.

V usage is TRBV19 and J usage is TRBJ1-4, with 7 bases matching TRBD1. The ends lost 4 bases at V and 12 bases at J; junction bases unmatched: 8. Looked up from germline, CDR1 is LNHDA and CDR2 is SQIVND (reference sequence). The CDR3 loop spans 13 amino acids. CDR3 in amino acids: CASSTGQVRELFF. As DNA, the CDR3 is TGTGCCAGTAGTACTGGACAGGTCAGGGAACTGTTTTTT. Looking up the rest from reference TRBV19 and TRBJ1-4 gives the full variable domain: DGGITQSPKYLFRKEGQNVTLSCEQNLNHDAMYWYRQDPGQGLRLIYYSQIVNDFQKGDIAEGYSVSREKKESFPLTVTSAQKNPTAFYLCASSTGQVRELFFGSGTQLSVL.

As concerns this clone: Other DNA sequences within the sample encode an identical CDR3. This chain uses TRBV5-1 with TRBJ1-1, with D possibly matching TRBD1 (6 bases). CDR3 length: 15 residues. CDR1 and CDR2 from the germline V gene are SGHRS and YFSETQ. Trimming cost V 0 bases and J 5 bases, with 14 bases left between them. The CDR3: CASSLVSGADTEAFF. CDR3 nucleotide sequence: TGCGCCAGCAGCTTGGTTTCGGGGGCAGATACTGAAGCTTTCTTT.

Regarding this clone: Different DNA sequences within this sample yield the same CDR3. The chain recombines TRBV25-1 with TRBJ2-3; D remains unclear. Trimming took off 8 bases at V and 0 bases at J, with 3 bases between the two ends. The germline V gene has CDR1 MGHDK and CDR2 SYGVNS. The CDR3 extends over 11 amino acids. DNA of the CDR3: TGTGCCAGCCGAAGCACAGATACGCAGTATTTT. Protein: CASRSTDTQYF.

The rearrangement uses TRBV29-1 and TRBJ1-2; D gene ambiguous. CDR1 and CDR2 from the germline V gene are SQVTM and ANQGSEA. The CDR3 has 16 amino acids. V was cut by 0 bases and J by 2 bases, with 16 bases left in between. The CDR3 DNA reads TGCAGCGTTGAAGAAGGGTATGAACACCTCAACTATGGCTACACCTTC. Encoded protein: CSVEEGYEHLNYGYTF.